This passage covers 4 T cell receptor beta chains from one sample sequenced in a study of CD8+ T cells in alopecia areata. Treatment: oral pan-JAK inhibitor, 5-10 mg twice daily. Following RNA extraction, reverse transcription yielded cDNA that acted as the sequencing template. Clones were read by immunoSEQ multiplex PCR, and TCRdb kept only the in-frame ones, dropping some. The sample holds 200,000 to 250,000 clones, roughly two fifths seen once. Sequenced material: CD4+ T cells sorted from blood, taken at roughly week 30, from a patient treated with tofacitinib. The receptors derive from a human donor with alopecia areata.

The V and J genes are TRBV29-1 and TRBJ2-7; D not resolved. Per the germline V gene, CDR1 is SQVTM and CDR2 is ANQGSEA. Between the trimmed V and J ends, which lost 7 bases and 3 bases, there was a span of 16 bases. This CDR3 is built from 13 residues. The CDR3 nucleotides are TGCAGCGCAGCAGAGCACCAAAACTACGAGCAGTACTTC. Its translation: CSAAEHQNYEQYF.

Points on this clone: Lacking the conserved final phenylalanine or tryptophan, this CDR3 likely reflects a read error. The DNA is omitted, as the CDR3 cannot be located on it reliably, and the CDR3 follows TCRdb's listing. The chain has TRBV7-8 and TRBJ1-5. Per the germline V gene, CDR1 is SGHVS and CDR2 is FQNEAQ. The CDR3 is made up of 9 amino acids, end residues included. The chain's CDR3 is CASSLARGL.

This chain connects TRBV7-9 to TRBJ1-1; no definite D call. Germline CDR1 reads SEHNR; CDR2 reads FQNEAQ (reference sequence). The CDR3 contains 15 residues. Trimming pared 5 bases from V and 4 bases from J, leaving 17 bases between. As DNA, the CDR3 is TGTGCCAGCAGCCCCCGGGTAGTGATGGGCACTGAAGCTTTCTTT. This codes for CASSPRVVMGTEAFF.

This clone was detected only a few times. This chain links TRBV30 with TRBJ2-2, with a possible D match to TRBD1 (5 bases). The CDR3 is 14 residues long. Trimming cost V 8 bases and J 4 bases, with 17 bases left between them. Germline V CDR1 and CDR2: GTSNPN, SVGIG (reference sequence). The CDR3 here is CAIDRQGLTGELFF. The DNA for the CDR3 is TGTGCCATTGACCGTCAGGGCCTCACCGGGGAGCTGTTTTTT.